The 2 T cell receptor beta chains presented below share a single source sample, sequenced in a study of T cell responses to AZD1222 COVID-19 vaccine. The method was immunoSEQ multiplex PCR; TCRdb's version includes in-frame clones alone and lacks a portion of them. Seen here are roughly 140,000 clones, approximately 90% observed once, and the top ten hold around 1.8%. The specimen comprised peripheral blood, sampled 28 days after the second AZD1222 dose. The receptors originated from an adult who received the AZD1222 COVID-19 vaccine.

V is TRBV5-4 and J is TRBJ2-5; 14 bases fit TRBD2. This CDR3 region has 20 residues. Germline-derived CDR1 and CDR2 are SGHNT and YYREEE (reference sequence). Unmatched junction bases numbered 17, after V lost 1 base and J lost 6 bases. In nucleotides, the CDR3 is TGTGCCAGCAGCTTGCCTACCTCAAGGGGCCGACTAGCGGGGGGGAAGACCCAGTACTTC. As protein: CASSLPTSRGRLAGGKTQYF.

This clone was observed a single time. The V call is TRBV6-5, the J call TRBJ1-3, with no clear D. CDR3 length equals 15 residues. The V and J ends lost 0 bases and 0 bases respectively, with 6 bases between them. CDR1 MNHEY and CDR2 SVGAGI come from the germline V gene. This CDR3 reads CASSYSAGSGNTIYF. CDR3 DNA sequence: TGTGCCAGCAGTTACTCTGCGGGCTCTGGAAACACCATATATTTT.